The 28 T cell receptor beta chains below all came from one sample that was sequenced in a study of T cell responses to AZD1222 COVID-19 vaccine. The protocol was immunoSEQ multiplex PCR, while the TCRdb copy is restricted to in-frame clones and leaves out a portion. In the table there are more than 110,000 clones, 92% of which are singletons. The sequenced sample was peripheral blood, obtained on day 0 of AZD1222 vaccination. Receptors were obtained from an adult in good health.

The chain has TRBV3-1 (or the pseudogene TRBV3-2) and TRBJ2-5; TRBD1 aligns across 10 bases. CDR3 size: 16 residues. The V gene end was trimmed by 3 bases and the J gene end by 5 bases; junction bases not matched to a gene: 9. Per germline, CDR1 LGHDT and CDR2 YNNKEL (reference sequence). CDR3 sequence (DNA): TGTGCCAGCAGCCAGGCTCGACAGGGGGCGCGGGAGACCCAGTACTTC. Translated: CASSQARQGARETQYF.

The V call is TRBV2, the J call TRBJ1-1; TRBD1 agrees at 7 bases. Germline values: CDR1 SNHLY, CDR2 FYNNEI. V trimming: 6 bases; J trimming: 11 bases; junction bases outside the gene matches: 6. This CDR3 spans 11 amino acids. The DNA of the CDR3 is TGTGCCAGCAGGGTAGCAGGGGGTGCTTTCTTT. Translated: CASRVAGGAFF.

This CDR3 is CASSHLPGHGNTIYF. DNA for the CDR3: TGTGCCAGCAGCCATCTTCCGGGGCACGGGAACACCATATATTTT. The chain joins TRBV9 to TRBJ1-3; D is possibly TRBD1 (5 bases). CDR3 length equals 15 residues. Germline V CDR1 and CDR2: SGDLS, YYNGEE. V shed 4 bases and J shed 7 bases, with 18 bases lying between them.

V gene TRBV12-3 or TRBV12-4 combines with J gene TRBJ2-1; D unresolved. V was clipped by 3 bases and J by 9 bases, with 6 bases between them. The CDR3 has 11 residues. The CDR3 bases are TGTGCCAGCAGTTTTCTAGGTGAGCAGTTCTTC. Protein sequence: CASSFLGEQFF.

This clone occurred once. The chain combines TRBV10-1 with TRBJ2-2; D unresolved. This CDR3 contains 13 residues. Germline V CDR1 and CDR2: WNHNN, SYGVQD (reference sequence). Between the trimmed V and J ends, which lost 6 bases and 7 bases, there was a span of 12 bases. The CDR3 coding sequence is TGCGCCAGCAGCGGCCGGACGGTCGGGGAGCTGTTTTTT. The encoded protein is CASSGRTVGELFF.

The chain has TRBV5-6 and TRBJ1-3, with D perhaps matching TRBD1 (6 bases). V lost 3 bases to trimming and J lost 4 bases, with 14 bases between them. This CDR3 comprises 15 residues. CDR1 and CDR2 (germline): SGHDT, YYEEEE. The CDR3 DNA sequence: TGTGCCAGCAGCTACAATACAGGGCTCGGAAACACCATATATTTT. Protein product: CASSYNTGLGNTIYF. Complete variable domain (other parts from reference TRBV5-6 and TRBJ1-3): DAGVTQSPTHLIKTRGQQVTLRCSPKSGHDTVSWYQQALGQGPQFIFQYYEEEERQRGNFPDRFSGHQFPNYSSELNVNALLLGDSALYLCASSYNTGLGNTIYFGEGSWLTVV.

This chain's CDR3 is CASSVGGEEEKLFF. CDR3 coding DNA: TGTGCCAGCAGCGTAGGGGGGGAGGAGGAAAAACTGTTTTTT. V is TRBV9 and J is TRBJ1-4, with a weak D call TRBD1 (5 bases). Per the germline V gene, CDR1 is SGDLS and CDR2 is YYNGEE. V lost 0 bases, J lost 8 bases, and 11 bases lay in between. The CDR3 runs 14 residues.

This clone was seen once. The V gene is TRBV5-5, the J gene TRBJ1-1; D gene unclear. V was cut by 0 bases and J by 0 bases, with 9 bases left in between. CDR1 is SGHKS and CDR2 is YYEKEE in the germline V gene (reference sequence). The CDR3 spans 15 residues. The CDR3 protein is CASSLGGRVNTEAFF. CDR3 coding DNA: TGTGCCAGCAGCTTGGGGGGAAGAGTGAACACTGAAGCTTTCTTT.

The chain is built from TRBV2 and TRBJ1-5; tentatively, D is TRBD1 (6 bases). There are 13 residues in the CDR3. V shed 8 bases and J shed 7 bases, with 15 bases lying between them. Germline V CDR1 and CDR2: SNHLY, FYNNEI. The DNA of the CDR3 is TGTGCCAGCGGGGGGGGGCAAGGCCAGCCCCAGCATTTT. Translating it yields CASGGGQGQPQHF.

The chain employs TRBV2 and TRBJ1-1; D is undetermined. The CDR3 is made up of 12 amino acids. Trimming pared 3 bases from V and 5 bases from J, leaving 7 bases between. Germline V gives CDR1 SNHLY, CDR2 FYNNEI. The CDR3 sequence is CASSDGSTEAFF. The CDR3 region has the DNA TGTGCCAGCAGTGACGGGAGTACTGAAGCTTTCTTT.

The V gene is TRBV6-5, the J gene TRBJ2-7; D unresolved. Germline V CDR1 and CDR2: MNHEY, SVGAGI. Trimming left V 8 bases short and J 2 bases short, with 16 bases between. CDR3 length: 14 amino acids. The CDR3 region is CASRSPLGAYEQYF. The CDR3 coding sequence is TGTGCCAGCCGATCGCCCCTTGGCGCCTACGAGCAGTACTTC.

The DNA for the CDR3 is TGTGCCAGCAGCTTGGACAATAAAGGGGAGACGGAGGGCTACACCTTC. This translates into CASSLDNKGETEGYTF. The chain joins TRBV5-4 to TRBJ1-2; a weak D match, TRBD1 (5 bases). Germline assignment: CDR1 SGHNT and CDR2 YYREEE (reference sequence). V was shortened by 0 bases and J by 8 bases, with 20 bases between the two germline ends. The CDR3 has 16 amino acids. The full variable domain, rest sourced from reference TRBV5-4 and TRBJ1-2, is ETGVTQSPTHLIKTRGQQVTLRCSSQSGHNTVSWYQQALGQGPQFIFQYYREEENGRGNFPPRFSGLQFPNYSSELNVNALELDDSALYLCASSLDNKGETEGYTFGSGTRLTVV.

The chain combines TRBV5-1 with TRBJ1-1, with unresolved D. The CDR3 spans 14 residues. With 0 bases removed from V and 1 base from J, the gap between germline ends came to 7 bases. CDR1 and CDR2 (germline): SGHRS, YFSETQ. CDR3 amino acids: CASSLARRNTEAFF. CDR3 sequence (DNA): TGCGCCAGCAGCTTGGCGAGGAGGAACACTGAAGCTTTCTTT. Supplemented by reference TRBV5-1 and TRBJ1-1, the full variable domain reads KAGVTQTPRYLIKTRGQQVTLSCSPISGHRSVSWYQQTPGQGLQFLFEYFSETQRNKGNFPGRFSGRQFSNSRSEMNVSTLELGDSALYLCASSLARRNTEAFFGQGTRLTVV.

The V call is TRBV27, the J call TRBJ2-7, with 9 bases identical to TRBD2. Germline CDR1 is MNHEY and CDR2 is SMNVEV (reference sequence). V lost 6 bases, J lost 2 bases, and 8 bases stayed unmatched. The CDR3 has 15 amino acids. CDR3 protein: CASSPSGTSTYEQYF. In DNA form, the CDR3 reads TGTGCCAGCAGCCCCTCTGGGACTAGCACCTACGAGCAGTACTTC.

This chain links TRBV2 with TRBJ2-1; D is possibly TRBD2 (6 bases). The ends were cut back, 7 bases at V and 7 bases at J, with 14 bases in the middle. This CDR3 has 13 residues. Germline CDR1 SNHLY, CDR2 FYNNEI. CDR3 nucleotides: TGTGCCAGCACGGGCGGGGTAGGGAATGAGCAGTTCTTC. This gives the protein CASTGGVGNEQFF. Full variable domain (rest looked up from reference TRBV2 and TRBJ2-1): EPEVTQTPSHQVTQMGQEVILRCVPISNHLYFYWYRQILGQKVEFLVSFYNNEISEKSEIFDDQFSVERPDGSNFTLKIRSTKLEDSAMYFCASTGGVGNEQFFGPGTRLTVL.

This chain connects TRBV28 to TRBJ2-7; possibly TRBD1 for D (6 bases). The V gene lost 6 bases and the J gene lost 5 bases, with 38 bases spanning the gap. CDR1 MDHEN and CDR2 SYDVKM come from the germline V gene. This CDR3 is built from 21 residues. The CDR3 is CASRTNFPWPYSAHRDHEQYF. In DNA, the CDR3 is TGTGCCAGCAGGACAAATTTCCCATGGCCCTACAGCGCGCACAGGGACCACGAGCAGTACTTC.

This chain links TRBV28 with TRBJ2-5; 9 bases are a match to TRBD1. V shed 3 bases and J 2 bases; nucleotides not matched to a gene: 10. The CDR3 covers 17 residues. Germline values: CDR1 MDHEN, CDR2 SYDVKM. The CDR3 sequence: CASSFGTGTGWQETQYF. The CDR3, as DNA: TGTGCCAGCAGTTTTGGGACCGGGACAGGGTGGCAAGAGACCCAGTACTTC.

CDR3 sequence reads: CASQLGQGEETQYF. CDR3 coding DNA: TGTGCCAGCCAGCTGGGACAGGGGGAAGAGACCCAGTACTTC. The chain recombines TRBV19 with TRBJ2-5; 11 bases fit TRBD1. Trimming at V came to 9 bases and at J to 3 bases, leaving 6 bases not matched to a gene. Germline-derived CDR1 and CDR2 are LNHDA and SQIVND (reference sequence). This CDR3 comprises 14 residues. The full variable domain, in which reference TRBV19 and TRBJ2-5 provide the parts outside the CDR3, is DGGITQSPKYLFRKEGQNVTLSCEQNLNHDAMYWYRQDPGQGLRLIYYSQIVNDFQKGDIAEGYSVSREKKESFPLTVTSAQKNPTAFYLCASQLGQGEETQYFGPGTRLLVL.

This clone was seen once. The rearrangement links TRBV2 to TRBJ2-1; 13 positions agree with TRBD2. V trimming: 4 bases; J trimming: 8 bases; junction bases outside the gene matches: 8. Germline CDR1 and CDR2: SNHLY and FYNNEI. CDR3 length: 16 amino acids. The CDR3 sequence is CASSVSGLAGVDEQFF. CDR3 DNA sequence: TGTGCCAGCAGTGTCTCCGGACTAGCGGGAGTCGATGAGCAGTTCTTC. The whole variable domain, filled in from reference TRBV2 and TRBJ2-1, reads EPEVTQTPSHQVTQMGQEVILRCVPISNHLYFYWYRQILGQKVEFLVSFYNNEISEKSEIFDDQFSVERPDGSNFTLKIRSTKLEDSAMYFCASSVSGLAGVDEQFFGPGTRLTVL.

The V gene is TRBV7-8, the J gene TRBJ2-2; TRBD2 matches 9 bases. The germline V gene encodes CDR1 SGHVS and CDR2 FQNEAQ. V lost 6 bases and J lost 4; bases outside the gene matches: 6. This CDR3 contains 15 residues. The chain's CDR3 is CASSRSGGSTGELFF. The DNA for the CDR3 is TGTGCCAGCAGTCGTAGCGGGGGCAGCACCGGGGAGCTGTTTTTT. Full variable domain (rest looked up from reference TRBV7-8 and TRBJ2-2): GAGVSQSPRYKVAKRGQDVALRCDPISGHVSLFWYQQALGQGPEFLTYFQNEAQLDKSGLPSDRFFAERPEGSVSTLKIQRTQQEDSAVYLCASSRSGGSTGELFFGEGSRLTVL.

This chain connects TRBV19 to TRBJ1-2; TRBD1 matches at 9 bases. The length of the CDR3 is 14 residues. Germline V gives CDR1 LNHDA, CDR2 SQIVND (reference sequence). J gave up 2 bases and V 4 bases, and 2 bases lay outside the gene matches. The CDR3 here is CASSRTGGNYGYTF. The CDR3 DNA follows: TGTGCCAGTAGTAGAACAGGGGGCAACTATGGCTACACCTTC.

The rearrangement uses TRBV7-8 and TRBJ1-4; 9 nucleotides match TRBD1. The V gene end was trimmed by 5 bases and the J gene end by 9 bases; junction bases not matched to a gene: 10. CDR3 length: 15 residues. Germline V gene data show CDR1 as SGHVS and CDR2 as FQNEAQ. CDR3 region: CASSNRDRVRKKLFF. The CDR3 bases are TGTGCCAGCAGCAACCGGGACAGGGTTCGAAAAAAACTGTTTTTT.

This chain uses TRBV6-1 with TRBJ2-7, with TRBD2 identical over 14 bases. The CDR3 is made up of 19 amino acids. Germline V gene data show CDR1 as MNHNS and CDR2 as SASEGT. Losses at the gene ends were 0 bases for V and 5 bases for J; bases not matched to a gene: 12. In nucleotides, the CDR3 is TGTGCCAGCAGTGAAGCTATCCCGGGACTAGCGGGAGAACGGGACGAGCAGTACTTC. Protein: CASSEAIPGLAGERDEQYF.

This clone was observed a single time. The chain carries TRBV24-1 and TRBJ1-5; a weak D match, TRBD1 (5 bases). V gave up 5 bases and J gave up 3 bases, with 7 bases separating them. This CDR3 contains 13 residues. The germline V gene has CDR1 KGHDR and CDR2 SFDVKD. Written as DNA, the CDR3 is TGTGCCACCAGTGTTGGGGCCAATCAGCCCCAGCATTTT. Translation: CATSVGANQPQHF.

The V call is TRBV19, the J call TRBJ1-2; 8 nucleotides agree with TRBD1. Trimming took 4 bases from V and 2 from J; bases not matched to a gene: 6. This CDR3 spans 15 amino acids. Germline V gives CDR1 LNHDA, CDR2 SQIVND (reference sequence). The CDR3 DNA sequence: TGTGCCAGTAGTACAGCAGGGGGCATCAACTATGGCTACACCTTC. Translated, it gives CASSTAGGINYGYTF.

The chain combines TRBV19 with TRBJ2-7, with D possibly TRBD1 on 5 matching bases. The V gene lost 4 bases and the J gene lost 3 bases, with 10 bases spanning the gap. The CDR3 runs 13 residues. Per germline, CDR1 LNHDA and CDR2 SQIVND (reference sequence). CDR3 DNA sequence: TGTGCCAGTAGTAACCAGGGCCGCTACGAGCAGTACTTC. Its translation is CASSNQGRYEQYF.

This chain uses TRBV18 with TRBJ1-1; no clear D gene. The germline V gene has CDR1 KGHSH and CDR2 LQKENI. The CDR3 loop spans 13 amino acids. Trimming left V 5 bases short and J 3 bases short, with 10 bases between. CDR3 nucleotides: TGTGCCAGCTCAACAAACTGGGACACTGAAGCTTTCTTT. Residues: CASSTNWDTEAFF.

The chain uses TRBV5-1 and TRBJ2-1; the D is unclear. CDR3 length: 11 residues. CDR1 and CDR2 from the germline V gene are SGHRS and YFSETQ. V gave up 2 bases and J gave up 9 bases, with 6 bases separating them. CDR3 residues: CASSFTSEQFF. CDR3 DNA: TGCGCCAGCAGCTTTACGAGTGAGCAGTTCTTC. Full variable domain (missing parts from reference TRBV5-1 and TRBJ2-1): KAGVTQTPRYLIKTRGQQVTLSCSPISGHRSVSWYQQTPGQGLQFLFEYFSETQRNKGNFPGRFSGRQFSNSRSEMNVSTLELGDSALYLCASSFTSEQFFGPGTRLTVL.